The rows below give T cell receptor beta chains drawn from one sample of a study of control samples from healthy donors and cancer patients. This table comes from immunoSEQ multiplex PCR, and its TCRdb copy is limited to in-frame clones, with some not included. The sample has tens of thousands of clones, around 85% seen once. Sequencing was carried out using PBMCs. These receptors were obtained from a man aged 65 to 79 with lung cancer. Both conserved end residues are part of each CDR3. The D gene is left open where the match is weak. Some rows have no size entry. The others give once, few or many, or a class for an expanded clone.

clone_size | j_call | d_call | v_call | cdr3_aa | cdr3_nt
. | TRBJ1-1 | . | TRBV19 | CASSTGMNTEAFF | TGTGCCAGTAGTACGGGGATGAACACTGAAGCTTTCTTT
. | TRBJ2-5 | . | TRBV3-1/TRBV3-2 | CASSQGQGQTQYF | TGTGCCAGCAGCCAAGGTCAGGGGCAGACCCAGTACTTC
. | TRBJ1-6 | . | TRBV6-2/TRBV6-3 | CASSFIRSSYNSPLHF | TGTGCCAGCAGTTTCATAAGAAGCTCCTATAATTCACCCCTCCACTTT
. | TRBJ1-1 | . | TRBV2 | CASSEVGARGAFF | TGTGCCAGCAGTGAAGTGGGGGCGAGAGGGGCTTTCTTT
. | TRBJ1-2 | . | TRBV2 | CASTLLVGAHGYTF | TGTGCCAGCACCCTATTGGTGGGGGCACATGGCTACACCTTC
. | TRBJ1-1 | . | TRBV12-3/TRBV12-4 | CASISVGEAFF | TGTGCCAGCATCTCGGTCGGAGAAGCTTTCTTT
. | TRBJ1-5 | . | TRBV4-3 | CASSQDLPGLTVQPQHF | TGCGCCAGCAGCCAAGATCTTCCCGGTTTGACAGTTCAGCCCCAGCATTTT
. | TRBJ1-6 | . | TRBV5-3 | CARSFTGTYNSPLHF | TGTGCCAGAAGCTTCACGGGAACCTATAATTCACCCCTCCACTTT
. | TRBJ1-5 | . | TRBV7-2 | CASSPIQQGQPQHF | TGTGCCAGCAGCCCGATACAACAGGGTCAGCCCCAGCATTTT
. | TRBJ1-5 | . | TRBV19 | CASSVPQYSTGLDNQPQHF | TGTGCCAGTAGTGTACCGCAATACTCCACAGGGTTAGACAATCAGCCCCAGCATTTT
. | TRBJ2-4 | TRBD2 | TRBV14 | CASSQEPTSGGPTLAKNIQYF | TGTGCCAGCAGCCAAGAGCCGACTAGCGGGGGCCCCACCTTAGCCAAAAACATTCAGTACTTC
. | TRBJ1-2 | . | TRBV5-1 | CASSLGPPSEGYTF | TGCGCCAGCAGCTTAGGACCTCCCAGTGAAGGCTACACCTTC
. | TRBJ1-2 | . | TRBV28 | CASSLGGAVRYGYTF | TGTGCCAGCAGTTTGGGGGGGGCTGTCCGCTATGGCTACACCTTC
few | TRBJ2-7 | . | TRBV9 | CASSKGPEAAYEQYF | TGTGCCAGCAGCAAAGGCCCCGAAGCGGCCTACGAGCAGTACTTC
. | TRBJ2-1 | . | TRBV10-3 | CAISESLAGANNEQFF | TGTGCCATCAGTGAGTCGCTTGCAGGAGCCAACAATGAGCAGTTCTTC
. | TRBJ2-2 | . | TRBV24-1 | CATSGTETHTGELFF | TGTGCCACCAGTGGAACGGAAACTCACACCGGGGAGCTGTTTTTT
. | TRBJ1-3 | TRBD1 | TRBV6-5 | CASRRDREAGNTIYF | TGTGCCAGCAGAAGGGACAGGGAGGCAGGAAACACCATATATTTT
. | TRBJ2-7 | TRBD2 | TRBV6-4 | CASSDSSRGVYEQYF | TGTGCCAGCAGTGACTCGAGTCGGGGGGTCTACGAGCAGTACTTC